This T cell receptor beta chain was sequenced during a study of control samples from healthy donors and cancer patients. Germline CDR1 is MNHEY and CDR2 is SMNVEV (reference sequence). After removal of 8 bases from V and 6 bases from J, the junction contained 10 bases not matched to a gene. CDR3 length equals 14 residues. Generated by immunoSEQ multiplex PCR, the TCRdb table keeps only in-frame clones and is missing some. The sample lists approximately 160,000 clones; around 92% were seen once. Source material: blood. V usage is TRBV27 and J usage is TRBJ2-3; 8 bases are a match to TRBD2. The sequence was obtained from a woman between 35 and 50 years old in good health. CDR3 amino acids: CASQSAGTSDTQYF. As DNA, the CDR3 is TGTGCCAGCCAGTCTGCCGGGACTAGTGATACGCAGTATTTT.